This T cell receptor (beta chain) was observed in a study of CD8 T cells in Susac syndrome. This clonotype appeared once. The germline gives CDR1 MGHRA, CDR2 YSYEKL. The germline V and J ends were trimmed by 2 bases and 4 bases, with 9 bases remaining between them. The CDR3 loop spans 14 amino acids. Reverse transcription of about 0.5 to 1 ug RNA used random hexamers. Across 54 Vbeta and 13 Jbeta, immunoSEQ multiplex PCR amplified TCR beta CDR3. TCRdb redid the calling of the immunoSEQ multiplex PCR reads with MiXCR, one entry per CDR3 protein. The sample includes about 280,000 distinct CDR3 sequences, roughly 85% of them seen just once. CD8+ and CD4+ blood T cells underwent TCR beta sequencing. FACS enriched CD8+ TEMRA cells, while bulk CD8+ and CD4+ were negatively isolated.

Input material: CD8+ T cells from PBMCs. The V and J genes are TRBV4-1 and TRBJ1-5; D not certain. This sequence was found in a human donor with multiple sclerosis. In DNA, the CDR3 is TGCGCCAGCAGCCAAATGAAAGTGAATCAGCCCCAGCATTTT. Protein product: CASSQMKVNQPQHF.